The clone carrying this T cell receptor (beta chain) was seen a single time. Its specificity is unknown. Some clones are missing from TCRdb's copy, which holds only in-frame ones; the method was immunoSEQ multiplex PCR. The sample yields about 51,000 clones, more than 70% seen once. With 2 bases removed from V and 6 bases from J, the gap between germline ends came to 14 bases. This CDR3 is 15 amino acids long. Per the germline V gene, CDR1 is MNHEY and CDR2 is SVGAGI. This record comes from a study of a mutant IDH1 vaccine in newly diagnosed glioma. Study-wide context: First vaccine doses came 4-6 weeks after radiotherapy alone, or with temozolomide cycles. Antecedent treatment encompassed radiotherapy, temozolomide, or their combination; the majority received both.

Findings and limits, study-wide: Alterations occurring in top peripheral T cell clonotypes seemed unrelated to pseudoprogression.

Time point in this sample: week 5, during vaccination. Mutant IDH1 20-mer peptide, at 300 ug, made up each vaccine dose, with topical imiquimod. Material: PBMCs, obtained from a glioma patient whose treatment included an IDH1 peptide vaccine. This sequence joins TRBV6-5 and TRBJ2-1, with D perhaps TRBD2 (5 bases). The sequence was obtained from a woman in her 40s with glioma. This chain's CDR3 is CASSYRGSQGNEQFF. CDR3 sequence (DNA): TGTGCCAGCAGTTACCGAGGGTCCCAAGGCAATGAGCAGTTCTTC.